This section outlines one T cell receptor beta chain sequence together with its context. TCRdb re-derived calls from the 5' RACE reads in MiXCR, one entry per CDR3 protein. The data hold roughly 8,500 distinct CDR3 sequences, with around 28% observed a single time. The CDR3 spans 13 residues. V was clipped by 10 bases and J by 0 bases, with 10 bases between them. CDR1 is ENHRY, CDR2 SYGVKD, per germline. This chain links TRBV10-3 with TRBJ1-3, with D hard to call. This receptor was obtained from a female donor with breast cancer. Sequencing input: naive CD4+ T cells sorted from a lymph node. The subset is: naive CD4+ T cells, CD4+CD45RA+CD25-. The CDR3 nucleotides read TGTGCCAGCCGGGGTACCTCTGGAAACACCATATATTTT. Protein: CASRGTSGNTIYF.